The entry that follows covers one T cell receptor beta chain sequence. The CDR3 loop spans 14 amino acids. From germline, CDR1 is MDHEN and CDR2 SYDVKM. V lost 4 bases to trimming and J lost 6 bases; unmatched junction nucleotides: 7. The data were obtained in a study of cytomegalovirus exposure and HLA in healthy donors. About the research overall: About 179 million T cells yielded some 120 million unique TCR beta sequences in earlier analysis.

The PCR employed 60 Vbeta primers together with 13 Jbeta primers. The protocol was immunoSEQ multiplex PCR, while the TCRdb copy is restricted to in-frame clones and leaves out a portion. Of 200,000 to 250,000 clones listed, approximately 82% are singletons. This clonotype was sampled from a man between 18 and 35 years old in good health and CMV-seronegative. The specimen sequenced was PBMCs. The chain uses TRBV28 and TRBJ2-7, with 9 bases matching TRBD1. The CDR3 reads CASSSDRGDSEQYF. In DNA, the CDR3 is TGTGCCAGCAGTTCGGACAGGGGAGACTCCGAGCAGTACTTC.